A single sample gave rise to the 27 T cell receptor beta chains below, sequenced in a study of blood T cell repertoires in COVID-19. Produced via immunoSEQ multiplex PCR; TCRdb's table is partial and in-frame only. The data show approximately 39,000 clones, with 80% to 90% seen just once and about 25% held by the top ten. Sample: peripheral blood. Receptors originate from a man in his fifties or sixties with active or convalescent COVID-19.

The CDR3 region has the DNA TGTGCCAGCTCACTTCGGGGGGACACTGAAGCTTTCTTT. Its protein product is CASSLRGDTEAFF. The gene calls are TRBV18 and TRBJ1-1; a weak D match, TRBD1 (5 bases). The CDR3 has 13 residues. Germline CDR1 reads KGHSH; CDR2 reads LQKENI. Trimming removed 4 bases at V and 3 bases at J, with 9 bases between. Full variable domain (rest looked up from reference TRBV18 and TRBJ1-1): NAGVMQNPRHLVRRRGQEARLRCSPMKGHSHVYWYRQLPEEGLKFMVYLQKENIIDESGMPKERFSAEFPKEGPSILRIQQVVRGDSAAYFCASSLRGDTEAFFGQGTRLTVV.

V is TRBV7-9 and J is TRBJ2-3; weak D call: TRBD2 (6 bases). CDR1 and CDR2 from the germline V gene are SEHNR and FQNEAQ (reference sequence). The CDR3 covers 14 residues. V was shortened by 6 bases and J by 7 bases, with 17 bases between the two germline ends. Here the CDR3 DNA reads TGTGCCAGCAGTGGGGTTGTTGGGGGGAATACGCAGTATTTT. Its translation is CASSGVVGGNTQYF.

This clone was recorded once. The chain is built from TRBV3-1 (or the pseudogene TRBV3-2) and TRBJ1-6; D perhaps matches TRBD1 (6 bases). Trimming pared 4 bases from V and 6 bases from J, leaving 10 bases between. The CDR3 totals 14 residues. CDR1 and CDR2 from the germline V gene are LGHDT and YNNKEL (reference sequence). The CDR3: CASSRGLGNSPLHF. The DNA of the CDR3 is TGTGCCAGCAGCCGGGGGCTAGGTAATTCACCCCTCCACTTT.

V gene TRBV2 combines with J gene TRBJ2-5; a possible D gene is TRBD1 (6 bases). Germline-derived CDR1 and CDR2 are SNHLY and FYNNEI. The CDR3 is 13 residues long. The germline V and J ends were trimmed by 6 bases and 3 bases, with 11 bases remaining between them. The CDR3 loop is CASRAYREETQYF. The CDR3 DNA is TGTGCCAGCAGAGCCTACAGGGAAGAGACCCAGTACTTC.

This rearrangement joins TRBV27 to TRBJ2-1; possible D gene TRBD1, 5 bases. The length of the CDR3 is 14 residues. With 0 bases removed from V and 5 bases from J, the gap between germline ends came to 8 bases. In germline, CDR1 is MNHEY, CDR2 SMNVEV (reference sequence). DNA for the CDR3: TGTGCCAGCAGTTTATCCAGGGCTCACAATGAGCAGTTCTTC. This codes for CASSLSRAHNEQFF.

This sequence joins TRBV27 and TRBJ1-2; D remains unclear. Germline CDR1 and CDR2: MNHEY and SMNVEV (reference sequence). Trimming stripped 7 bases from V and 6 bases from J, with 15 bases between. The CDR3 contains 13 residues. CDR3: CASKPRFSDGYTF. Here the CDR3 DNA reads TGTGCCAGCAAACCGCGGTTTAGCGATGGCTACACCTTC.

The rearrangement uses TRBV19 and TRBJ1-1; D not certain. V was shortened by 1 base and J by 5 bases, with 8 bases between the two germline ends. Germline V gene lookup returns CDR1 LNHDA and CDR2 SQIVND (reference sequence). This CDR3 region has 13 residues. In DNA, the CDR3 is TGTGCCAGTAGTATAGGTGGAGGGACTGAAGCTTTCTTT. Its protein is CASSIGGGTEAFF.

The CDR3, as DNA: TGTGCCAGCAGTTACTCAAGCGGGCACTCCTACGAGCAGTACTTC. It specifies CASSYSSGHSYEQYF. This chain uses TRBV6-5 with TRBJ2-7, with D maybe TRBD2 (6 bases). Germline assignment: CDR1 MNHEY and CDR2 SVGAGI. V was shortened by 0 bases and J by 0 bases, with 9 bases between the two germline ends. The CDR3 is made up of 15 amino acids.

The J gene is TRBJ2-1, the V gene TRBV7-7; D perhaps matches TRBD1 (5 bases). V was pared by 5 bases and J by 7 bases, with 15 bases between. The CDR3 loop spans 14 amino acids. Germline V lookup: CDR1 SSHAT, CDR2 FNYEAQ (reference sequence). CDR3 nucleotides: TGTGCCAGCAGCCCAACCTCTAAGGGGAATGAGCAGTTCTTC. It encodes CASSPTSKGNEQFF.

The table lists this clone with a few counts. The rearrangement links TRBV5-1 to TRBJ1-5, with D tentatively TRBD1 (6 bases). Between the trimmed V and J ends, which lost 0 bases and 3 bases, there was a span of 10 bases. The CDR3 runs to 15 residues. Germline CDR1 is SGHRS and CDR2 is YFSETQ. Here the CDR3 reads CASSLAEGVNQPQHF. Here the CDR3 DNA reads TGCGCCAGCAGCTTGGCCGAGGGGGTCAATCAGCCCCAGCATTTT.

This chain uses TRBV27 with TRBJ2-2; the match to TRBD2 covers 11 bases. Germline trimming cut 0 bases from V and 5 bases from J; bases unmatched to any gene: 5. Germline assignment: CDR1 MNHEY and CDR2 SMNVEV (reference sequence). The CDR3 consists of 17 residues. In DNA form, the CDR3 reads TGTGCCAGCAGTTTATCACTAGCGGGAGTCGCTACCGGGGAGCTGTTTTTT. This sequence encodes CASSLSLAGVATGELFF.

The V call is TRBV19, the J call TRBJ1-5, with TRBD1 identical over 7 bases. The CDR3 is 14 residues long. The germline V gene encodes CDR1 LNHDA and CDR2 SQIVND (reference sequence). J gave up 3 bases and V 9 bases, and 8 bases lay outside the gene matches. In DNA form, the CDR3 reads TGTGCCAGCCGGTGGGGACAGACCAATCAGCCCCAGCATTTT. It is translated as CASRWGQTNQPQHF.

The rearrangement uses TRBV12-3 or TRBV12-4 and TRBJ1-4; tentatively, D is TRBD1 (5 bases). The V end was cut by 7 bases, the J end by 7 bases, with 13 bases between. The length of the CDR3 is 13 residues. CDR3 coding DNA: TGTGCCAGCACCGAGGTGGGGGGTGAAAAACTGTTTTTT. This codes for CASTEVGGEKLFF.

The chain couples TRBV28 to TRBJ1-3, with 7 bases fitting TRBD1. There are 14 residues in the CDR3. Trimming cost V 8 bases and J 4 bases; bases outside gene matches: 8. The germline V gene encodes CDR1 MDHEN and CDR2 SYDVKM. The CDR3 here is CASYTTGLGNTIYF. The CDR3 nucleotides read TGTGCCAGCTATACGACAGGGTTGGGAAACACCATATATTTT.

This chain links TRBV3-1 (or the pseudogene TRBV3-2) with TRBJ1-6, with D possibly matching TRBD1 (5 bases). Germline V gives CDR1 LGHDT, CDR2 YNNKEL (reference sequence). Trimming left V 4 bases short and J 10 bases short, with 23 bases between. The CDR3 extends over 17 amino acids. CDR3 sequence (DNA): TGTGCCAGCAGCCCTCATTACGGGGGACCGGTCGGATCACCCCTCCACTTT. The encoded protein is CASSPHYGGPVGSPLHF.

The V gene is TRBV28, the J gene TRBJ2-1, with TRBD2 matching over 11 bases. J lost 9 bases, V lost 6 bases, and 7 bases had no gene match. This CDR3 is built from 14 residues. Per germline, CDR1 MDHEN and CDR2 SYDVKM. The CDR3 here is CASSLAGGVREQFF. Here the CDR3 DNA reads TGTGCCAGCAGCCTAGCGGGAGGAGTGCGTGAGCAGTTCTTC.

The V and J genes are TRBV18 and TRBJ1-5; D is possibly TRBD1 (5 bases). This CDR3 has 15 residues. CDR1 is KGHSH, CDR2 LQKENI, per germline. V dropped 2 bases and J dropped 3 bases, with 11 bases sitting between them. The DNA of the CDR3 is TGTGCCAGCTCACCAGCCGGGACTATCAATCAGCCCCAGCATTTT. Translated, it gives CASSPAGTINQPQHF.

V gene TRBV21-1 combines with J gene TRBJ1-4; TRBD1, as called in the table, went unchecked against the DNA. TRBV21-1 corresponds to a pseudogene. The CDR3 runs to 14 residues. The CDR3 DNA reads TGTGCCAGAACCCCCGGGACAGCCCGTGAAAAACTGTTTTTT. Translating gives CARTPGTAREKLFF.

This chain connects TRBV10-3 to TRBJ1-3; D unresolved. The CDR3 loop spans 15 amino acids. V lost 0 bases and J lost 2, with 8 bases in between. CDR1 ENHRY and CDR2 SYGVKD come from the germline V gene. CDR3 sequence: CAISESRGTGNTIYF. DNA for the CDR3: TGTGCCATCAGTGAGTCAAGAGGAACTGGAAACACCATATATTTT.

This rearrangement joins TRBV19 to TRBJ1-2, with no clear D. V dropped 6 bases and J dropped 7 bases, with 18 bases sitting between them. CDR3 length equals 14 residues. The V gene's germline CDR1 is LNHDA and CDR2 SQIVND (reference sequence). This CDR3 is CASRPRDLPGGYTF. The CDR3 DNA is TGTGCCAGTAGGCCGAGGGATTTACCAGGTGGCTACACCTTC.

The rearrangement links TRBV30 to TRBJ2-1, with 9 bases identical to TRBD1. Germline V gene data show CDR1 as GTSNPN and CDR2 as SVGIG (reference sequence). V shed 7 bases, J shed 6 bases, and the junction held 10 bases outside the gene matches. This CDR3 contains 14 residues. The CDR3 sequence is CASPGTGLGNEQFF. The CDR3 DNA follows: TGTGCCTCACCCGGGACAGGGCTTGGCAATGAGCAGTTCTTC.

The CDR3 here is CASSLGSTVNTEAFF. DNA for the CDR3: TGTGCCAGCAGCTTAGGAAGCACGGTGAACACTGAAGCTTTCTTT. V and J are TRBV7-8 and TRBJ1-1; D remains unclear. Between the trimmed V and J ends, which lost 1 base and 0 bases, there was a span of 9 bases. The CDR3 extends over 15 amino acids. CDR1 and CDR2 (germline): SGHVS, FQNEAQ.

The chain links TRBV7-3 to TRBJ2-1; perhaps TRBD1 as D (6 bases). The CDR3 length is 14 residues. Trimming took off 5 bases at V and 4 bases at J, with 12 bases between the two ends. The germline V gene encodes CDR1 SGHTA and CDR2 FQGTGA. The CDR3 protein is CASSVQGKYNEQFF. In nucleotides, the CDR3 is TGTGCCAGCAGCGTACAGGGAAAATACAATGAGCAGTTCTTC.

The V gene is TRBV6-5, the J gene TRBJ1-5; D not resolved. Trimming took 5 bases from V and 7 from J, leaving 15 bases between them. From germline, CDR1 is MNHEY and CDR2 SVGAGI. The CDR3 is made up of 14 amino acids. CDR3 DNA: TGTGCCAGCAGTCCCGGATACAGAGGGCAGCCCCAGCATTTT. This codes for CASSPGYRGQPQHF.

This rearrangement joins TRBV9 to TRBJ2-3; TRBD2 matches 8 bases. CDR3 length: 14 amino acids. Germline V lookup: CDR1 SGDLS, CDR2 YYNGEE. V trimming: 3 bases; J trimming: 1 base; junction bases outside the gene matches: 1. In DNA, the CDR3 is TGTGCCAGCAGCGCACTAGCGGGCACAGATACGCAGTATTTT. Amino acids: CASSALAGTDTQYF.

The V gene is TRBV28, the J gene TRBJ1-1; D unclear. The CDR3 runs 14 residues. CDR1 MDHEN and CDR2 SYDVKM come from the germline V gene. V was shortened by 2 bases and J by 0 bases, with 7 bases between the two germline ends. CDR3 coding DNA: TGTGCCAGCAGTTTAGGACTGATGAACACTGAAGCTTTCTTT. Amino acid sequence: CASSLGLMNTEAFF. The variable domain in full, with the rest retrieved from reference TRBV28 and TRBJ1-1, is DVKVTQSSRYLVKRTGEKVFLECVQDMDHENMFWYRQDPGLGLRLIYFSYDVKMKEKGDIPEGYSVSREKKERFSLILESASTNQTSMYLCASSLGLMNTEAFFGQGTRLTVV.

This rearrangement joins TRBV7-2 to TRBJ2-7; 8 bases fit TRBD2. The CDR3 covers 16 residues. Germline CDR1 is SGHTA and CDR2 is FQGNSA. The trim removed 5 bases at V and 0 bases at J, leaving 9 bases unmatched. CDR3 loop: CASSDGKRGSSYEQYF. In DNA, the CDR3 is TGTGCCAGCAGCGATGGGAAGCGGGGGAGCTCCTACGAGCAGTACTTC.